The next 24 T cell receptor beta chains were all read from a single sample in a study of CD8 T cells in Susac syndrome. When the RNA was reverse transcribed, random hexamers were used with an input of about 0.45 to 1 ug. MiXCR, run by TCRdb on the immunoSEQ multiplex PCR reads, gives a single entry per CDR3 protein. The table has about 180,000 distinct CDR3 sequences, roughly 95% seen once. The sequenced material came from CD8+ T cells from PBMCs. These receptors came from a human donor with multiple sclerosis.

This sequence joins TRBV7-9 and TRBJ2-7; TRBD2 might be the D (5 bases). The CDR3 runs to 14 residues. Trimming stripped 3 bases from V and 6 bases from J, with 15 bases between. In germline, CDR1 is SEHNR, CDR2 FQNEAQ (reference sequence). CDR3 amino acids: CASSFPSWAAEQYF. The CDR3 nucleotides are TGTGCCAGCAGCTTCCCTAGCTGGGCCGCCGAGCAGTACTTC.

The gene calls are TRBV19 and TRBJ1-6, with D tentatively TRBD1 (6 bases). V was pared by 6 bases and J by 0 bases, with 12 bases between. This CDR3 has 16 residues. Germline V lookup: CDR1 LNHDA, CDR2 SQIVND (reference sequence). The CDR3 region is CASRQGRHSYNSPLHF. Written as DNA, the CDR3 is TGTGCCAGTAGACAGGGACGACACTCCTATAATTCACCCCTCCACTTT. The variable domain in full, completed from reference TRBV19 and TRBJ1-6, reads DGGITQSPKYLFRKEGQNVTLSCEQNLNHDAMYWYRQDPGQGLRLIYYSQIVNDFQKGDIAEGYSVSREKKESFPLTVTSAQKNPTAFYLCASRQGRHSYNSPLHFGNGTRLTVT.

This clonotype was seen a single time. The gene calls are TRBV7-9 and TRBJ2-1; no reliable D call. The CDR3 is 16 residues long. Per the germline V gene, CDR1 is SEHNR and CDR2 is FQNEAQ (reference sequence). Trimming left V 4 bases short and J 1 base short, with 14 bases between. The CDR3 region is CASSSPSPSSYNEQFF. The CDR3 nucleotides are TGTGCCAGCAGCTCCCCTTCACCCAGTTCCTACAATGAGCAGTTCTTC. The entire variable domain, with the rest obtained from reference TRBV7-9 and TRBJ2-1, is as follows: DTGVSQNPRHKITKRGQNVTFRCDPISEHNRLYWYRQTLGQGPEFLTYFQNEAQLEKSRLLSDRFSAERPKGSFSTLEIQRTEQGDSAMYLCASSSPSPSSYNEQFFGPGTRLTVL.

This clonotype showed up just once. This chain links TRBV29-1 with TRBJ2-3, with D maybe TRBD2 (6 bases). The CDR3 is 14 amino acids. V lost 2 bases and J lost 3, with 12 bases in between. Germline V CDR1 and CDR2: SQVTM, ANQGSEA. DNA for the CDR3: TGCAGCGTTGAAAGGAGGGCAGATACAGATACGCAGTATTTT. Amino acids: CSVERRADTDTQYF.

The rearrangement uses TRBV6-5 and TRBJ2-1; 13 positions agree with TRBD2. CDR3 length: 15 amino acids. CDR1 and CDR2 from the germline V gene are MNHEY and SVGAGI. J was trimmed by 7 bases and V by 6 bases; bases with no gene match: 6. The CDR3: CASSLTSGRPNEQFF. CDR3 nucleotides: TGTGCCAGCAGCCTGACTAGCGGGAGGCCTAATGAGCAGTTCTTC.

The V call is TRBV29-1, the J call TRBJ1-4, with D maybe TRBD1 (6 bases). V was pared by 3 bases and J by 7 bases, with 12 bases between. This CDR3 comprises 13 residues. Looked up from germline, CDR1 is SQVTM and CDR2 is ANQGSEA. This chain's CDR3 is CSVEDSPSEKLFF. CDR3 nucleotides: TGCAGCGTTGAGGACAGCCCCTCTGAAAAACTGTTTTTT.

The CDR3 is CASSFYGRTDTQYF. CDR3 DNA sequence: TGTGCCAGCAGCTTTTACGGGAGAACAGATACGCAGTATTTT. The chain uses TRBV28 and TRBJ2-3, with D possibly being TRBD2 (6 bases). The CDR3 spans 14 residues. Trimming pared 6 bases from V and 3 bases from J, leaving 13 bases between. Germline V lookup: CDR1 MDHEN, CDR2 SYDVKM.

The gene calls are TRBV7-9 and TRBJ2-7; 7 positions match TRBD2. V shed 2 bases and J 7 bases; nucleotides not matched to a gene: 14. The CDR3 consists of 16 residues. Germline V lookup: CDR1 SEHNR, CDR2 FQNEAQ (reference sequence). The CDR3 loop is CASSLLGGSRSGEQYF. The CDR3 coding sequence is TGTGCCAGCAGCTTACTGGGCGGGAGCCGATCGGGTGAGCAGTACTTC.

The rearrangement uses TRBV4-1 and TRBJ2-3; possible D gene TRBD2, 5 bases. The CDR3 is 14 residues long. Germline V CDR1 and CDR2: MGHRA, YSYEKL. V was shortened by 3 bases and J by 1 base, with 8 bases between the two germline ends. DNA of the CDR3: TGCGCCAGCAGCCAGCCGCGGGGCACAGATACGCAGTATTTT. Translated: CASSQPRGTDTQYF.

This clonotype was recorded a few times. The chain has TRBV27 and TRBJ2-7; tentatively, D is TRBD1 or TRBD2 (5 bases each). This CDR3 has 12 residues. CDR1 and CDR2 (germline): MNHEY, SMNVEV (reference sequence). Trimming stripped 2 bases from V and 6 bases from J, with 8 bases between. The CDR3 bases are TGTGCCAGCAGTTTAACTGGGGGCGAGCAGTACTTC. It is translated as CASSLTGGEQYF.

The chain couples TRBV18 to TRBJ1-2; no clear D gene. V lost 3 bases to trimming and J lost 7 bases, with 12 bases between them. The CDR3 sequence is 13 residues long. The germline V gene encodes CDR1 KGHSH and CDR2 LQKENI. CDR3 coding DNA: TGTGCCAGCTCACCGCGATACATAGGTGGCTACACCTTC. This encodes CASSPRYIGGYTF. Full variable domain (outside the CDR3, taken from reference TRBV18 and TRBJ1-2): NAGVMQNPRHLVRRRGQEARLRCSPMKGHSHVYWYRQLPEEGLKFMVYLQKENIIDESGMPKERFSAEFPKEGPSILRIQQVVRGDSAAYFCASSPRYIGGYTFGSGTRLTVV.

The rearrangement links TRBV7-3 to TRBJ2-1; D gene ambiguous. The V and J ends lost 0 bases and 9 bases respectively, with 9 bases between them. The germline V gene encodes CDR1 SGHTA and CDR2 FQGTGA. CDR3 length equals 13 residues. This CDR3 is CASSLTPGSEQFF. The CDR3 nucleotides are TGTGCCAGCAGCTTAACCCCGGGTAGTGAGCAGTTCTTC.

This chain connects TRBV4-1 to TRBJ2-1; TRBD1 matches 9 bases. Germline V lookup: CDR1 MGHRA, CDR2 YSYEKL. The CDR3 loop spans 17 amino acids. With V trimmed by 5 bases and J by 0 bases, 8 bases remained unmatched. Here the CDR3 DNA reads TGCGCCAGCAGCGTCACAGGGGGCGCGGGCTCCTACAATGAGCAGTTCTTC. It codes for CASSVTGGAGSYNEQFF.

The V call is TRBV27, the J call TRBJ1-2, with no clear D. This CDR3 spans 13 amino acids. The germline gives CDR1 MNHEY, CDR2 SMNVEV (reference sequence). Trimming pared 7 bases from V and 8 bases from J, leaving 17 bases between. In nucleotides, the CDR3 is TGTGCCAGCACCTTCTCGGAGGGTGAAGGCTACACCTTC. It specifies CASTFSEGEGYTF.

This clonotype was recorded a few times. The chain carries TRBV29-1 and TRBJ2-3; 9 bases are a match to TRBD2. Germline assignment: CDR1 SQVTM and CDR2 ANQGSEA. After removal of 4 bases from V and 5 bases from J, the junction contained 13 bases not matched to a gene. The CDR3 loop spans 16 amino acids. This chain's CDR3 is CSVGGIAGELVDTQYF. CDR3 DNA: TGCAGCGTTGGGGGGATAGCGGGGGAGCTCGTAGATACGCAGTATTTT.

V and J are TRBV20-1 and TRBJ2-7; 7 bases fit TRBD2. J was trimmed by 2 bases and V by 6 bases; bases with no gene match: 7. The CDR3 has 13 residues. CDR1 and CDR2 (germline): DFQATT, SNEGSKA (reference sequence). The CDR3 loop reads CSATPSGTYEQYF. The CDR3 bases are TGCAGTGCAACTCCTAGCGGAACCTACGAGCAGTACTTC.

The CDR3, as DNA: TGCAGTGCTAGACGGGTTAGTCTTAATGAGCAGTTCTTC. Protein product: CSARRVSLNEQFF. The chain combines TRBV20-1 with TRBJ2-1; no clear D gene. Germline CDR1 reads DFQATT; CDR2 reads SNEGSKA (reference sequence). Trimming stripped 2 bases from V and 7 bases from J, with 12 bases between. The CDR3 loop spans 13 amino acids.

The rearrangement joins TRBV27 to TRBJ2-1; 10 bases align to TRBD2. Unmatched junction bases numbered 7, after V lost 8 bases and J lost 9 bases. The germline V gene has CDR1 MNHEY and CDR2 SMNVEV (reference sequence). The CDR3 extends over 13 amino acids. DNA for the CDR3: TGTGCCAGCGGCCCCAGCGGGAGGGCTGAGCAGTTCTTC. Protein product: CASGPSGRAEQFF.

This clonotype was observed once. The chain has TRBV2 and TRBJ2-7; 10 bases align to TRBD2. Trimming took 6 bases from V and 0 from J; bases not matched to a gene: 8. The CDR3 spans 16 residues. Per germline, CDR1 SNHLY and CDR2 FYNNEI. This CDR3 reads CASRAGLAVSSYEQYF. The CDR3 nucleotides are TGTGCCAGCAGAGCAGGACTAGCGGTTAGCTCCTACGAGCAGTACTTC.

The V and J genes are TRBV11-2 and TRBJ2-2; TRBD1 aligns across 9 bases. There are 19 residues in the CDR3. Germline V gives CDR1 SGHAT, CDR2 FQNNGV. J lost 6 bases, V lost 4 bases, and 18 bases had no gene match. The CDR3 coding sequence is TGTGCCAGCAGCTCGATGCCACTATGGGGGACAGGGACGGCCGGGGAGCTGTTTTTT. Its protein product is CASSSMPLWGTGTAGELFF.

The rearrangement links TRBV28 to TRBJ2-1; TRBD2 matches at 14 bases. The CDR3 runs to 17 residues. The junction had 3 bases not matched to a gene; V was cut back by 5 bases and J by 0 bases. Germline V gives CDR1 MDHEN, CDR2 SYDVKM. CDR3 DNA: TGTGCCAGCAGTCGGACTAGCGGGGGGAGCTCCTACAATGAGCAGTTCTTC. Amino acid sequence: CASSRTSGGSSYNEQFF. Full variable domain (outside the CDR3, taken from reference TRBV28 and TRBJ2-1): DVKVTQSSRYLVKRTGEKVFLECVQDMDHENMFWYRQDPGLGLRLIYFSYDVKMKEKGDIPEGYSVSREKKERFSLILESASTNQTSMYLCASSRTSGGSSYNEQFFGPGTRLTVL.

The chain links TRBV2 to TRBJ2-7; D may match TRBD1 or TRBD2 (5 bases each). Trimming took off 7 bases at V and 3 bases at J, with 22 bases between the two ends. The CDR3 extends over 16 amino acids. The germline V gene encodes CDR1 SNHLY and CDR2 FYNNEI. This chain's CDR3 is CASTPQPGTNIYEQYF. The CDR3 DNA is TGTGCCAGCACGCCGCAACCCGGGACCAATATCTACGAGCAGTACTTC.

The V gene is TRBV28, the J gene TRBJ2-2; D might be TRBD2 (6 bases). V dropped 6 bases and J dropped 6 bases, with 8 bases sitting between them. Germline V gene data show CDR1 as MDHEN and CDR2 as SYDVKM. The CDR3 contains 12 residues. The CDR3 DNA reads TGTGCCAGCAGGGAGGGTGCCGGGGAGCTGTTTTTT. It specifies CASREGAGELFF.

This chain uses TRBV4-1 with TRBJ2-7; weak D call: TRBD2 (6 bases). Trimming cost V 3 bases and J 4 bases, with 13 bases left between them. This CDR3 has 14 residues. Per the germline V gene, CDR1 is MGHRA and CDR2 is YSYEKL. The chain's CDR3 is CASSHLPGVYEQYF. CDR3 in DNA: TGCGCCAGCAGCCATCTGCCGGGAGTATACGAGCAGTACTTC.